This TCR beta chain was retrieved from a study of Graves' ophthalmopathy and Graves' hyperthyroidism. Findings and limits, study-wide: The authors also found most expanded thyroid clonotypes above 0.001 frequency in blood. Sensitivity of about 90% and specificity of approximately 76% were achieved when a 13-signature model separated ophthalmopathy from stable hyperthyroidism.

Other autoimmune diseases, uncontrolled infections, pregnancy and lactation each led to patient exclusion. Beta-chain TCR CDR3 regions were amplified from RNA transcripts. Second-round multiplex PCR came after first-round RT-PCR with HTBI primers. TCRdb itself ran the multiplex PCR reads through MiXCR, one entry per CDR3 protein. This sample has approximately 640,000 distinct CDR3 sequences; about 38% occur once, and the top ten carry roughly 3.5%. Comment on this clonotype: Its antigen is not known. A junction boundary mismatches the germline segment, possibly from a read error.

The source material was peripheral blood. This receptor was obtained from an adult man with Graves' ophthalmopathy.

The CDR3 DNA reads as TGTGCCAGCAGTGAAGCGACTAGCGGGAACCCAGATACGCAGTATTTT. This encodes CASSEATSGNPDTQYF. This rearrangement joins TRBV10-3 to TRBJ2-3; 11 bases match TRBD2. The CDR3 is made up of 16 amino acids. Germline CDR1 and CDR2: ENHRY and SYGVKD.